These 12 T cell receptor beta chains originate from one sample sequenced in a study of blood T cell repertoires in COVID-19. Sequenced by immunoSEQ multiplex PCR; TCRdb stores in-frame clones only, minus some. The repertoire holds approximately 220,000 clones, with under 90% as singletons. Sample: peripheral blood. These receptors were taken from a man in his fifties with acute or convalescent COVID-19.

This clone was seen once. The CDR3 protein is CASSLGSGRNTEAFF. The CDR3 DNA is TGTGCCAGCAGCTTGGGGTCGGGGAGGAACACTGAAGCTTTCTTT. The rearrangement uses TRBV13 and TRBJ1-1; D unresolved. The CDR3 totals 15 residues. In germline, CDR1 is PRHDT, CDR2 FYEKMQ (reference sequence). V dropped 3 bases and J dropped 1 base, with 12 bases sitting between them.

J is TRBJ1-1 and V is TRBV7-2; D not resolved. Germline assignment: CDR1 SGHTA and CDR2 FQGNSA. The CDR3 runs 15 residues. Trimming shortened V by 4 bases and J by 2 bases, and 14 bases separated the two germline ends. The CDR3 sequence is CASSSRTWVNTEAFF. DNA of the CDR3: TGTGCCAGCAGCTCTAGAACATGGGTTAACACTGAAGCTTTCTTT.

The sample holds one count of this clone. The J gene is TRBJ1-5, the V gene TRBV5-1, with D uncertain. The germline V gene has CDR1 SGHRS and CDR2 YFSETQ. The length of the CDR3 is 15 residues. Trimming removed 4 bases from V and 7 bases from J, with 18 bases in between. CDR3 DNA sequence: TGCGCCAGCAGCCGGGATGGAGGTTTTAACCAGCCCCAGCATTTT. Protein sequence: CASSRDGGFNQPQHF.

The chain employs TRBV11-2 and TRBJ1-6, with TRBD1 matching over 7 bases. In germline, CDR1 is SGHAT, CDR2 FQNNGV. This CDR3 is 17 amino acids long. V trimming: 5 bases; J trimming: 8 bases; junction bases outside the gene matches: 15. CDR3 region: CASSHGGRGPVDSPLHF. DNA of the CDR3: TGTGCCAGCAGCCACGGAGGTAGGGGGCCCGTGGATTCACCCCTCCACTTT. The entire variable domain, with the rest obtained from reference TRBV11-2 and TRBJ1-6, is as follows: EAGVAQSPRYKIIEKRQSVAFWCNPISGHATLYWYQQILGQGPKLLIQFQNNGVVDDSQLPKDRFSAERLKGVDSTLKIQPAKLEDSAVYLCASSHGGRGPVDSPLHFGNGTRLTVT.

The chain joins TRBV5-1 to TRBJ2-7, with unresolved D. The CDR3 is 14 residues long. The ends were cut back, 1 base at V and 9 bases at J, with 17 bases in the middle. The germline CDR1 and CDR2 sequences are SGHRS and YFSETQ. CDR3 DNA: TGCGCCAGCAGCTTGTGGCAGTCCACTACGACGCAGTACTTC. Translating gives CASSLWQSTTTQYF.

In its sample, this clone was seen a few times. J is TRBJ2-5 and V is TRBV6-1, with TRBD1 matching over 10 bases. Germline loops: CDR1 MNHNS, CDR2 SASEGT. This CDR3 has 18 residues. Germline trimming cut 3 bases from V and 3 bases from J; bases unmatched to any gene: 13. Written as DNA, the CDR3 is TGTGCCAGCAGTGAGTTTGGGACAGGGGCTCTTGGGGAAGAGACCCAGTACTTC. It codes for CASSEFGTGALGEETQYF.

This rearrangement joins TRBV18 to TRBJ2-1; 8 bases are a match to TRBD2. From germline, CDR1 is KGHSH and CDR2 LQKENI. The CDR3 totals 16 residues. The trim removed 6 bases at V and 5 bases at J, leaving 12 bases unmatched. The CDR3 loop is CASSNTGGGVHNEQFF. The CDR3, as DNA: TGTGCCAGCTCCAACACCGGGGGGGGCGTCCACAATGAGCAGTTCTTC.

The CDR3 bases are TGTGCCAGCAGCTCGCGGGGGAGCTCCTACAATGAGCAGTTCTTC. Translating gives CASSSRGSSYNEQFF. This chain connects TRBV9 to TRBJ2-1; 7 nucleotides match TRBD2. The junction had 4 bases not matched to a gene; V was cut back by 4 bases and J by 0 bases. This CDR3 is built from 15 residues. From germline, CDR1 is SGDLS and CDR2 YYNGEE. Drawing the rest from reference TRBV9 and TRBJ2-1, the complete variable domain is DSGVTQTPKHLITATGQRVTLRCSPRSGDLSVYWYQQSLDQGLQFLIQYYNGEERAKGNILERFSAQQFPDLHSELNLSSLELGDSALYFCASSSRGSSYNEQFFGPGTRLTVL.

Details on this clone: At one of its ends the junction is not consistent with the germline gene, which may arise from a read error. The V gene is TRBV5-1, the J gene TRBJ2-1, with 7 bases that match TRBD1. CDR1 is SGHRS and CDR2 is YFSETQ in the germline V gene. This CDR3 region has 15 residues. The CDR3 spells CASGLQGETYNEQFF. The CDR3 DNA is TGCGCCAGCGGCTTGCAGGGGGAGACCTACAATGAGCAGTTCTTC.

The genes are TRBV18 and TRBJ2-2; D is unclear. The germline V gene encodes CDR1 KGHSH and CDR2 LQKENI. The CDR3 consists of 13 residues. The V and J ends lost 4 bases and 4 bases respectively, with 7 bases between them. CDR3 nucleotides: TGTGCCAGCTCACGGTACGGCACCGGGGAGCTGTTTTTT. It is translated as CASSRYGTGELFF.

The chain is built from TRBV27 and TRBJ2-1; TRBD1 is a possible D gene (6 bases). There are 15 residues in the CDR3. V dropped 3 bases and J dropped 1 base, with 10 bases sitting between them. The germline CDR1 and CDR2 sequences are MNHEY and SMNVEV (reference sequence). CDR3 in amino acids: CASSFGRGSYNEQFF. The CDR3 DNA reads TGTGCCAGCAGTTTCGGTAGGGGGTCCTACAATGAGCAGTTCTTC.

The chain carries TRBV5-5 and TRBJ2-5, with 9 bases that match TRBD2. The CDR3 loop spans 15 amino acids. CDR1 is SGHKS and CDR2 is YYEKEE in the germline V gene (reference sequence). Germline trimming cut 0 bases from V and 5 bases from J; bases unmatched to any gene: 5. This CDR3 is CASSLGSGGGETQYF. CDR3 in DNA: TGTGCCAGCAGCTTGGGTAGCGGGGGTGGGGAGACCCAGTACTTC.